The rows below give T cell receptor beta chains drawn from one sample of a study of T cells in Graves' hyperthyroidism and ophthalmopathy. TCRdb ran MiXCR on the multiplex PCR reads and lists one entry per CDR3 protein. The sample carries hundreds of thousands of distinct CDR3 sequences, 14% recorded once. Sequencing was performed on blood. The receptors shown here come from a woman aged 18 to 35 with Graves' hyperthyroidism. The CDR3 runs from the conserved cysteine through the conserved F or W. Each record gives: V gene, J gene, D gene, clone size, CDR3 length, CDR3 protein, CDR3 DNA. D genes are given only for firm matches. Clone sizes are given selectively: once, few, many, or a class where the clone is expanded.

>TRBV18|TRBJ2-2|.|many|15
CASSPIGGRAGELFF
TGTGCCAGCTCACCCATCGGGGGCCGGGCCGGGGAGCTGTTTTTT
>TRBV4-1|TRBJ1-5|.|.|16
CASSQVGGKSNQPQHF
TGCGCCAGCAGCCAAGTTGGGGGGAAGAGCAATCAGCCCCAGCATTTT
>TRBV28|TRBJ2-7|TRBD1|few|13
CATRGTGTIQQYF
TGTGCCACCCGCGGGACAGGTACGATACAGCAGTACTTC
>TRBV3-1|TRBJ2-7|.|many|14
CASSQKGTGYEQYF
TGTGCCAGCAGCCAAAAGGGGACGGGCTACGAGCAGTACTTC
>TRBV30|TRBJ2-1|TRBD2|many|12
CAWTSGRFEQFF
TGTGCCTGGACTAGCGGGAGGTTTGAGCAGTTCTTC
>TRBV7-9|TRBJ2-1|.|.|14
CASSELGRGQEQFF
TGTGCCAGCAGTGAATTGGGGCGTGGCCAGGAGCAGTTCTTC
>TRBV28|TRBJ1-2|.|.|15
CASSLGGRTNYGYTF
TGTGCCAGCAGTTTGGGGGGACGGACTAACTATGGCTACACCTTC
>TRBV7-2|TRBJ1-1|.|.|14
CASSRRGVGTEAFF
TGTGCCAGCAGCAGGAGGGGGGTCGGCACTGAAGCTTTCTTT
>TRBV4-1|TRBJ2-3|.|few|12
CASSQAGDTQYF
TGCGCCAGCAGCCAAGCCGGGGATACGCAGTATTTT
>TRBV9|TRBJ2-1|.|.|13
CASSVWGINEQFF
TGTGCCAGCAGCGTATGGGGGATCAATGAGCAGTTCTTC
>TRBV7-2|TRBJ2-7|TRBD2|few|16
CASSLVLMREPYEQYF
TGTGCCAGCAGCTTAGTTCTTATGCGGGAGCCCTACGAGCAGTACTTC
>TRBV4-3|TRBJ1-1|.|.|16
CASSHSGTDMNTEAFF
TGCGCCAGCAGCCATTCCGGGACGGACATGAACACTGAAGCTTTCTTT
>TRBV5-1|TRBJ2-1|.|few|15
CASSFSAGSYNEQFF
TGCGCCAGCAGCTTTTCGGCGGGATCCTACAATGAGCAGTTCTTC
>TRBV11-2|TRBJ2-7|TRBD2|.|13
CASNGLAGDEQYF
TGTGCCAGCAACGGACTAGCGGGAGACGAGCAGTACTTC
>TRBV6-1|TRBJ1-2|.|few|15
CASSSAFGGDYGYTF
TGTGCCAGCAGTTCCGCGTTTGGTGGGGACTATGGCTACACCTTC
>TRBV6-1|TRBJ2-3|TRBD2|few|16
CATGLAGVASTDTQYF
TGTGCCACGGGACTAGCGGGAGTCGCTAGCACAGATACGCAGTATTTT